The rows below give T cell receptor beta chains drawn from one sample of a study of cytomegalovirus exposure and HLA in healthy donors. TCRdb keeps only in-frame clones here, not all; method: immunoSEQ multiplex PCR. This table has about 160,000 clones, approximately 81% appearing once. Sequenced: PBMCs. Receptors originate from a man younger than 35 in good health and CMV-seronegative. Both conserved end residues are part of each CDR3. A D gene is named only where the DNA matches it firmly. Some rows mark clone size as missing; the rest say once, few, many or name a class of expanded clone.

cdr3_nt	cdr3_aa	j_call	clone_size	v_call	d_call
TGTGCCAGCTCACCGGAGGCAGGGGTCGGCTACACCTTC	CASSPEAGVGYTF	TRBJ1-2	.	TRBV18	.
TGTGCCTCAAGGACAGGGAACACTGAAGCTTTCTTT	CASRTGNTEAFF	TRBJ1-1	.	TRBV19	TRBD1
TGTGCCAGCAGTCCCCGAGCGGGGTTGAACACTGAAGCTTTCTTT	CASSPRAGLNTEAFF	TRBJ1-1	few	TRBV5-4	.
TGCAGTGCTCAACTTAATTCACCCCTCCACTTT	CSAQLNSPLHF	TRBJ1-6	.	TRBV20-1	.
TGTGCCAGCAGCGTAGCAACAGGGGGGAACACCGGGGAGCTGTTTTTT	CASSVATGGNTGELFF	TRBJ2-2	.	TRBV9	TRBD1
TGTGCCAGCAGCGTAAGGCTAGCGGGATATGAGCAGTTCTTC	CASSVRLAGYEQFF	TRBJ2-1	.	TRBV9	TRBD2
TGCGCCAGCAGCCAAGGGGGGATAGCGGGAGTGTACGAGCAGTACTTC	CASSQGGIAGVYEQYF	TRBJ2-7	.	TRBV4-3	TRBD2
TGTGCCAGCAGTTTATCCCCAGGGGGGCCTTATCGGTATGGCTACACCTTC	CASSLSPGGPYRYGYTF	TRBJ1-2	.	TRBV28	TRBD1
TGCGCCAGCAGCCAGGGGACAGGGCCGTATAGCAATCAGCCCCAGCATTTT	CASSQGTGPYSNQPQHF	TRBJ1-5	.	TRBV5-1	TRBD1
TGTGCCAGCAGCCCCCGGACAGAGGGGGAAAAACTGTTTTTT	CASSPRTEGEKLFF	TRBJ1-4	few	TRBV7-9	.
TGCGCCAGCAGCCCCACAGGGGATTATGTCTACACCTTC	CASSPTGDYVYTF	TRBJ1-2	few	TRBV5-1	TRBD1
TGTGCCAGCAGTTTCGGACAGGGGACCTCCTACGAGCAGTACTTC	CASSFGQGTSYEQYF	TRBJ2-7	.	TRBV28	TRBD1
TGTGCCAGTAGTATCTTGCGGGGCGTTGGCGGCTACACCTTC	CASSILRGVGGYTF	TRBJ1-2	once	TRBV19	.
TGTGCCAGCAGCTTGGCCCTTGTCCGGGAGAGGACTGAAGCTTTCTTT	CASSLALVRERTEAFF	TRBJ1-1	.	TRBV5-4	.
TGTGCCATCAGGGAAGACATCTCCTACGAGCAGTACTTC	CAIREDISYEQYF	TRBJ2-7	.	TRBV10-3	.